One sample yielded the 5 T cell receptor beta chains listed below, sequenced in a study of cytomegalovirus exposure and HLA in healthy donors. The study ran its PCR with 60 Vbeta and 13 Jbeta primers. Repertoires were generated with immunoSEQ multiplex PCR, while TCRdb's copy carries only in-frame clones and drops some. The sample shows about 68,000 clones, 75% to 85% of them seen only once. The sample taken for sequencing was PBMCs. These receptors were obtained from a human donor in good health.

This rearrangement joins TRBV5-1 to TRBJ2-2; TRBD1 is a possible D gene (6 bases). The CDR3 is made up of 14 amino acids. The V gene lost 1 base and the J gene lost 4 bases, with 8 bases spanning the gap. Germline V lookup: CDR1 SGHRS, CDR2 YFSETQ. Here the CDR3 reads CASSLTGPTGELFF. CDR3 bases: TGCGCCAGCAGCTTGACAGGGCCCACCGGGGAGCTGTTTTTT.

The J gene is TRBJ2-5, the V gene TRBV19; D gene unclear. This CDR3 is built from 14 residues. Germline lookup yields CDR1 LNHDA and CDR2 SQIVND (reference sequence). Trimming removed 8 bases at V and 3 bases at J, with 16 bases between. The CDR3 sequence: CASSLTDTKETQYF. The CDR3 region has the DNA TGTGCCAGTTCTTTAACAGACACAAAAGAGACCCAGTACTTC.

The chain joins TRBV2 to TRBJ2-7; a possible D gene is TRBD2 (5 bases). Germline CDR1 reads SNHLY; CDR2 reads FYNNEI. This CDR3 comprises 14 residues. With 2 bases removed from V and 7 bases from J, the gap between germline ends came to 15 bases. CDR3 bases: TGTGCCAGCAGTGAAAATGTCCCCTCGGGAGAGCAGTACTTC. Translation: CASSENVPSGEQYF. The complete variable domain, with remaining parts taken from reference TRBV2 and TRBJ2-7, reads EPEVTQTPSHQVTQMGQEVILRCVPISNHLYFYWYRQILGQKVEFLVSFYNNEISEKSEIFDDQFSVERPDGSNFTLKIRSTKLEDSAMYFCASSENVPSGEQYFGPGTRLTVT.

The J gene is TRBJ2-7, the V gene TRBV5-1; 7 nucleotides line up with TRBD2. This CDR3 region has 15 residues. Germline CDR1 reads SGHRS; CDR2 reads YFSETQ. After removal of 2 bases from V and 8 bases from J, the junction contained 13 bases not matched to a gene. The CDR3 sequence is CASSLAGPVSGKQYF. The DNA of the CDR3 is TGCGCCAGCAGCTTAGCGGGGCCTGTGTCGGGCAAGCAGTACTTC.

The rearrangement uses TRBV4-1 and TRBJ2-3; 7 nucleotides match TRBD2. The V segment lost 6 bases and the J segment 0 bases; nucleotides outside the gene matches: 6. Germline values: CDR1 MGHRA, CDR2 YSYEKL. The CDR3 covers 15 residues. The DNA of the CDR3 is TGCGCCAGCAGGATGACTAGCCCTAGCACAGATACGCAGTATTTT. Translating it yields CASRMTSPSTDTQYF.